This T cell receptor beta chain was sequenced during a study of identifying expanded T cells in peripheral blood. Produced via immunoSEQ multiplex PCR; TCRdb's table is partial and in-frame only. The data show about 100,000 clones, around 88% seen once. V lost 4 bases, J lost 3 bases, and 10 bases lay in between. The V gene's germline CDR1 is SNHLY and CDR2 FYNNEI. This CDR3 region has 13 residues. The chain joins TRBV2 to TRBJ2-7; possibly TRBD2 for D (5 bases). Sequenced: blood. This sequence originates from a person aged 18 to 75 in good health. The CDR3 DNA sequence: TGTGCCAGCAGTGCCAGTGGAGGCTACGAGCAGTACTTC. Translating gives CASSASGGYEQYF. Based on the CDR3 plus reference TRBV2 and TRBJ2-7, the full variable domain is EPEVTQTPSHQVTQMGQEVILRCVPISNHLYFYWYRQILGQKVEFLVSFYNNEISEKSEIFDDQFSVERPDGSNFTLKIRSTKLEDSAMYFCASSASGGYEQYFGPGTRLTVT.